This section outlines one T cell receptor beta chain sequence together with its context. The sample originates from a study of blood T cell repertoires in COVID-19. Study background: T cells, B-cell-depleted T cells, or PBMCs supplied cDNA or gDNA.

Authors' data handling: Nucleated cell counts were estimated from reference gene primer amplification. Here immunoSEQ multiplex PCR was the method, and the copy in TCRdb shows in-frame clones only, minus some. The D gene and trimming were derived from the DNA, and the V and J assignments and clone size from that table. This table has about 150,000 clones, 80% to 85% appearing once. This CDR3 has 15 amino acids. This TCR derives from a man aged 25 to 40 with COVID-19, enrolled during active disease. The chain couples TRBV21-1 to TRBJ1-6; the D call TRBD1 from the table was never checked on the DNA. TRBV21-1 is termed a pseudogene. The sequenced sample consisted of peripheral blood. CDR3 in DNA: TGTGCCAGCAGCACGGGACAGGGGGTCAATTCACCCCTCCACTTT. Amino acids: CASSTGQGVNSPLHF.